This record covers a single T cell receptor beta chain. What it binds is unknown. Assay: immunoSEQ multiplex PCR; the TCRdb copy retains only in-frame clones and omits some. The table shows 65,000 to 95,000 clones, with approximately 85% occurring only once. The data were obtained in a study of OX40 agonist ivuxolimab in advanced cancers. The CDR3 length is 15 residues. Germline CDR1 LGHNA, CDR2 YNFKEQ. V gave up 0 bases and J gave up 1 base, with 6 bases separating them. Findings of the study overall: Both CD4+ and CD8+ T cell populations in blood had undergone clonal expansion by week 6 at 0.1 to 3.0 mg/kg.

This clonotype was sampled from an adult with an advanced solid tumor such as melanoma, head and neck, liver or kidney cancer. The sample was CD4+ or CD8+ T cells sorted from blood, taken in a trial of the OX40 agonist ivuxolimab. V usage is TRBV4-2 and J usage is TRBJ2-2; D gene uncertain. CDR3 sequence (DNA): TGTGCCAGCAGCCAAGATGTTTTGAACACCGGGGAGCTGTTTTTT. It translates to CASSQDVLNTGELFF.